The clone carrying this T cell receptor beta chain was seen once. When the RNA was reverse transcribed, random hexamers were used with an input of roughly 0.5 to 1 ug. The authors amplified TCR beta CDR3 across 54 Vbeta and 13 Jbeta using immunoSEQ multiplex PCR. TCRdb recomputed calls from the immunoSEQ multiplex PCR reads with MiXCR, one row per CDR3 protein. The repertoire holds 150,000 to 200,000 distinct CDR3 sequences, about 95% seen once, with 0.099% in the top ten. The V gene's germline CDR1 is LGHNA and CDR2 YNFKEQ. This CDR3 is built from 15 residues. Trimming took 0 bases from V and 5 from J, leaving 10 bases between them. This specimen comes from a study of CD8 T cells in Susac syndrome.

Sequenced input: CD4+ T cells from PBMCs. This TCR was recovered from a human donor with Susac syndrome. The chain recombines TRBV4-2 with TRBJ1-4; perhaps TRBD1 as D (6 bases). The CDR3 DNA sequence: TGTGCCAGCAGCCAAGATCCACAGGGAAATGAAAAACTGTTTTTT. Protein product: CASSQDPQGNEKLFF.